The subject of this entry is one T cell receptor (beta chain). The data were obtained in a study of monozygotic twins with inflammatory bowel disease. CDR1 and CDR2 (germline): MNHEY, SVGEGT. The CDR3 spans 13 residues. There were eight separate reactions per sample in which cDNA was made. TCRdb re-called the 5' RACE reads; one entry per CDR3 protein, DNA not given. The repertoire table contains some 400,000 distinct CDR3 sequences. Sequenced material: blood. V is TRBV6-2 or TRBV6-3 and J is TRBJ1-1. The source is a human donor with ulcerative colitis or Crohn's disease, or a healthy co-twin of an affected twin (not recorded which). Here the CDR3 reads CASSYQRNTEAFF.